Listed below are T cell receptor beta chains from one sample, sequenced in a study of PD-1 blockade in classical Hodgkin lymphoma. Repertoires were generated with immunoSEQ multiplex PCR, while TCRdb's copy carries only in-frame clones and drops some. Among some 39,000 clones, approximately 78% were seen once, and the ten largest hold about 39%. The sequences come from peripheral blood mononuclear cells (PBMCs), collected before the fourth cycle of nivolumab. These receptors all come from a human donor with classical Hodgkin lymphoma. The CDR3 runs from the conserved cysteine through the conserved F or W. D genes are given only for firm matches. Rows give clone size only sometimes, using once, few, many, or a class for an expanded clone.

TRBJ2-5 | few | TRBV7-8 | - | CASSLGQQETQYF | TGTGCCAGCAGCTTAGGTCAGCAAGAGACCCAGTACTTC
TRBJ2-3 | - | TRBV7-7 | TRBD1 | CASSLGDSSTDTQYF | TGTGCTAGCAGCTTAGGGGACAGTTCAACAGATACGCAGTATTTT
TRBJ1-1 | once | TRBV28 | - | CASRDPHGTEAFF | TGTGCCAGCAGGGACCCCCATGGGACTGAAGCTTTCTTT
TRBJ1-3 | - | TRBV7-8 | - | CASSLGTGFSGNTIYF | TGTGCCAGCAGCTTAGGTACAGGCTTCAGTGGAAACACCATATATTTT
TRBJ2-2 | - | TRBV19 | - | CASSMRGGYTGELFF | TGTGCCAGTAGTATGAGGGGCGGGTACACCGGGGAGCTGTTTTTT
TRBJ2-2 | - | TRBV6-5 | - | CASSVQQGNTGELFF | TGTGCCAGCAGTGTCCAACAGGGGAACACCGGGGAGCTGTTTTTT
TRBJ1-6 | few | TRBV2 | - | CASSDKTRNSPLHF | TGTGCCAGCAGTGACAAGACCCGTAATTCACCCCTCCACTTT
TRBJ2-3 | - | TRBV18 | - | CASSPGARFTDTQYF | TGTGCCAGCTCACCCGGGGCCCGCTTCACAGATACGCAGTATTTT
TRBJ2-1 | once | TRBV19 | TRBD1 | CASSISGGGDEQFF | TGTGCCAGTAGTATTTCAGGGGGCGGGGATGAGCAGTTCTTC
TRBJ2-7 | - | TRBV11-3 | - | CASSLNINSRDEQYF | TGTGCCAGCAGCTTAAATATTAACAGCAGGGACGAGCAGTACTTC
TRBJ2-5 | - | TRBV7-9 | TRBD2 | CASSLGAGGPQETQYF | TGTGCCAGCAGCTTGGGAGCGGGGGGGCCCCAAGAGACCCAGTACTTC
TRBJ2-7 | - | TRBV6-6 | - | CASSLEGREQYF | TGTGCCAGCAGTTTGGAAGGGCGCGAGCAGTACTTC
TRBJ2-1 | - | TRBV11-2 | - | CASSFTQGNEQFF | TGTGCCAGCAGCTTTACCCAGGGAAATGAGCAGTTCTTC
TRBJ2-1 | - | TRBV11-2 | TRBD2 | CASSSGLGWADEQFF | TGTGCCAGCAGCTCGGGACTAGGGTGGGCCGATGAGCAGTTCTTC
TRBJ1-1 | - | TRBV29-1 | - | CSVVIGQGNTEAFF | TGCAGCGTTGTAATTGGCCAAGGGAACACTGAAGCTTTCTTT
TRBJ1-1 | - | TRBV30 | TRBD1 | CAWSKQGVTEAFF | TGTGCCTGGAGTAAGCAGGGGGTTACTGAAGCTTTCTTT
TRBJ1-6 | - | TRBV7-8 | TRBD1 | CASSLGQGYNSPLHF | TGTGCCAGCAGCTTAGGACAGGGTTATAATTCACCCCTCCACTTT
TRBJ2-5 | - | TRBV18 | - | CASSPPFSGGQETQYF | TGTGCCAGCTCACCACCGTTCAGCGGAGGGCAAGAGACCCAGTACTTC
TRBJ1-1 | - | TRBV6-6 | - | CASTTTSGTEAFF | TGTGCCAGCACTACGACGAGTGGCACTGAAGCTTTCTTT
TRBJ1-2 | once | TRBV19 | - | CASSMPADPSGYYGYTF | TGTGCCAGTAGTATGCCCGCAGACCCGTCAGGTTACTATGGCTACACCTTC
TRBJ1-1 | few | TRBV14 | TRBD1 | CASSPLDRGLTEAFF | TGTGCCAGCAGCCCCTTGGACAGGGGGCTCACTGAAGCTTTCTTT
TRBJ2-3 | few | TRBV5-1 | - | CASSLVGLITDTQYF | TGCGCCAGCAGCTTGGTGGGACTGATCACAGATACGCAGTATTTT
TRBJ1-5 | - | TRBV7-2 | TRBD1 | CASAGDRGNQPQHF | TGTGCCAGCGCGGGAGACAGGGGGAATCAGCCCCAGCATTTT
TRBJ1-1 | - | TRBV27 | - | CASRKGRTSEAFF | TGTGCCAGCAGGAAGGGACGGACCTCTGAAGCTTTCTTT
TRBJ2-2 | - | TRBV5-1 | - | CASTRGQADTGELFF | TGCGCCAGCACCCGAGGTCAGGCTGACACCGGGGAGCTGTTTTTT
TRBJ1-5 | - | TRBV28 | - | CASSLEGEQPQHF | TGTGCCAGCAGTTTAGAGGGGGAGCAGCCCCAGCATTTT
TRBJ1-5 | few | TRBV2 | TRBD1 | CASSVGQAGFQPQHF | TGTGCCAGCAGTGTAGGACAGGCGGGATTTCAGCCCCAGCATTTT
TRBJ1-5 | - | TRBV19 | - | CASSIGYSNQPQHF | TGTGCCAGTAGTATAGGCTATAGCAATCAGCCCCAGCATTTT
TRBJ2-5 | - | TRBV2 | TRBD2 | CASSAGLAGETQYF | TGTGCCAGCAGCGCGGGACTAGCGGGCGAGACCCAGTACTTC
TRBJ1-2 | few | TRBV19 | TRBD1 | CATRQGANGYTF | TGTGCCACCAGACAGGGGGCAAATGGCTACACCTTC
TRBJ2-5 | - | TRBV28 | - | CASSFVKERQETQYF | TGTGCCAGCAGTTTTGTGAAGGAAAGACAAGAGACCCAGTACTTC
TRBJ2-3 | once | TRBV5-8 | - | CASSRGLVIKDTQYF | TGTGCCAGCAGCAGAGGACTTGTGATAAAAGATACGCAGTATTTT
TRBJ1-1 | - | TRBV6-5 | TRBD1 | CASTRQGAWTEAFF | TGTGCCAGCACCCGACAGGGGGCGTGGACTGAAGCTTTCTTT
TRBJ2-7 | medium-sized | TRBV4-3 | - | CASSQDSLYEQYF | TGCGCCAGCAGCCAAGATAGCCTATACGAGCAGTACTTC
TRBJ1-6 | - | TRBV30 | - | CAWNRGPVDSPLHF | TGTGCCTGGAACCGGGGGCCGGTTGATTCACCCCTCCACTTT
TRBJ2-2 | - | TRBV2 | - | CASRPKGAGPTGELFF | TGTGCCAGCAGGCCCAAGGGCGCGGGACCCACCGGGGAGCTGTTTTTT
TRBJ2-5 | - | TRBV5-1 | TRBD2 | CASSLDVAGGQETQYF | TGCGCCAGCAGCTTGGACGTTGCGGGGGGCCAAGAGACCCAGTACTTC
TRBJ2-5 | - | TRBV10-3 | - | CAISEQVQETQYF | TGTGCCATCAGTGAACAAGTCCAAGAGACCCAGTACTTC
TRBJ1-2 | - | TRBV18 | - | CASSPRTDNYGYTF | TGTGCCAGCTCACCTAGAACCGATAACTATGGCTACACCTTC
TRBJ1-1 | - | TRBV28 | - | CASSFSVGTREGAFF | TGTGCCAGCAGTTTCTCGGTGGGGACCAGGGAGGGAGCTTTCTTT
TRBJ2-1 | - | TRBV4-2 | - | CASSQDFTAASSYNEQFF | TGTGCCAGCAGCCAAGATTTTACGGCAGCTAGCTCCTACAATGAGCAGTTCTTC
TRBJ1-1 | - | TRBV7-9 | TRBD1 | CASSLVGTAEAFF | TGTGCCAGCAGCTTAGTCGGGACAGCCGAAGCTTTCTTT
TRBJ1-2 | once | TRBV7-9 | - | CASSSRGDHYGYTF | TGTGCCAGCAGCTCCCGGGGGGACCACTATGGCTACACCTTC
TRBJ2-5 | once | TRBV5-6 | - | CASSLGEGSYNYF | TGTGCCAGCAGCTTGGGAGAGGGGAGCTATAATTACTTC
TRBJ1-6 | - | TRBV7-9 | - | CASSLNGFYNSPLHF | TGTGCCAGCAGCCTCAACGGGTTCTATAATTCACCCCTCCACTTT
TRBJ2-7 | - | TRBV7-9 | - | CASSYSGGEQYF | TGTGCCAGCAGCTATTCGGGCGGCGAGCAGTACTTC
TRBJ1-2 | few | TRBV4-3 | - | CASSQDRAYTF | TGCGCCAGCAGCCAAGACAGGGCGTACACCTTC
TRBJ1-3 | - | TRBV7-2 | - | CASSLADSGNTIYF | TGTGCCAGCAGCTTAGCCGACTCTGGAAACACCATATATTTT
TRBJ2-5 | - | TRBV7-9 | - | CASSNLARTHQETQYF | TGTGCCAGCAGCAATTTGGCCCGGACCCACCAAGAGACCCAGTACTTC
TRBJ1-6 | - | TRBV6-5 | TRBD1 | CASTRGRTYNSPLHF | TGTGCCAGCACCAGGGGGAGGACCTATAATTCACCCCTCCACTTT
TRBJ1-1 | - | TRBV19 | TRBD1 | CASSMGQVDTEAFF | TGTGCCAGTAGTATGGGACAGGTAGACACTGAAGCTTTCTTT
TRBJ2-7 | few | TRBV7-9 | TRBD1 | CASSLQGVDSYEQYF | TGTGCCAGCAGCTTACAGGGGGTGGATTCCTACGAGCAGTACTTC
TRBJ1-2 | - | TRBV6-5 | - | CASSYAGMTYGYTF | TGTGCCAGCAGTTACGCCGGGATGACCTATGGCTACACCTTC
TRBJ1-6 | - | TRBV2 | - | CASSPYSPLHF | TGTGCCAGCAGCCCATATTCACCCCTCCACTTT
TRBJ2-3 | - | TRBV19 | TRBD2 | CASAGTSGGTDTQYF | TGTGCCAGCGCAGGAACTAGCGGGGGCACAGATACGCAGTATTTT
TRBJ2-7 | - | TRBV19 | - | CASSIVEAGTYEQYF | TGTGCCAGTAGTATAGTGGAGGCGGGGACCTACGAGCAGTACTTC
TRBJ2-2 | - | TRBV4-3 | - | CASSQVGGGELFF | TGCGCCAGCAGCCAAGTGGGCGGCGGGGAGCTGTTTTTT
TRBJ1-2 | - | TRBV7-8 | TRBD1 | CASSLLGQGDDGYTF | TGTGCCAGCAGCCTGCTCGGACAGGGGGATGATGGCTACACCTTC
TRBJ2-5 | - | TRBV9 | TRBD2 | CASSVGRRLAGEGETQYF | TGTGCCAGCAGCGTAGGACGTCGACTAGCGGGGGAAGGAGAGACCCAGTACTTC
TRBJ1-1 | - | TRBV7-2 | TRBD1 | CASSSGTDYTEAFF | TGTGCCAGCAGCTCTGGGACAGACTACACTGAAGCTTTCTTT